This T cell receptor beta chain was sequenced during a study of cytomegalovirus exposure and HLA in healthy donors. Across the whole study: Unique TCR beta sequences numbering over 100 million came from about 179 million T cells in an earlier analysis. Study-level results: Association of about 17,000 TCR beta sequences with HLA alleles was found at 0.05 false discovery rate in a later analysis. Analyzed later, association rates of TCRs varied across HLA loci, with DRB1 most and HLA-C fewest. Apparent HLA restriction characterized most CMV-associated TCR beta chains in a later analysis.

PCR employed 60 Vbeta and 13 Jbeta primers. Generated by immunoSEQ multiplex PCR, the TCRdb table keeps only in-frame clones and is missing some. Among 130,000 or so clones listed, about 80% were seen once. Looked up from germline, CDR1 is SEHNR and CDR2 is FQNEAQ (reference sequence). The CDR3 has 16 amino acids. The J segment lost 4 bases and the V segment lost 2 bases, leaving 4 bases of the junction unmatched. This clone was counted between two and nine times. Its matching antigen is unknown. The rearrangement links TRBV7-9 to TRBJ2-1; 11 nucleotides agree with TRBD2. The sequenced material came from PBMCs. The clonotype originates from a woman in her thirties or forties in good health and CMV-seronegative. This chain's CDR3 is CASSLPSGGTYNEQFF. CDR3 nucleotides: TGTGCCAGCAGCTTACCTAGCGGGGGGACTTACAATGAGCAGTTCTTC.